Listed here are 10 T cell receptor beta chains from one sample, sequenced in a study of T cells in tumors after PD-1 blockade. Libraries were prepared by immunoSEQ multiplex PCR; TCRdb keeps only in-frame clonotypes and omits some of them. The sample yields roughly 50,000 clones, about 85% seen once. The sample was PBMCs, taken before anti-PD-1 treatment. The receptors come from a human donor with basal cell carcinoma.

CDR3: CASRRLASSTDTQYF. CDR3 DNA: TGTGCCAGCAGACGACTAGCGAGTAGCACAGATACGCAGTATTTT. The chain employs TRBV5-5 and TRBJ2-3; 8 bases line up with TRBD2. J gave up 0 bases and V 5 bases, and 5 bases lay outside the gene matches. Germline loops: CDR1 SGHKS, CDR2 YYEKEE (reference sequence). This CDR3 is 15 amino acids long.

V and J are TRBV19 and TRBJ2-7; D may match TRBD1 or TRBD2 (5 bases each). Germline loops: CDR1 LNHDA, CDR2 SQIVND (reference sequence). The ends were cut back, 3 bases at V and 0 bases at J, with 12 bases in the middle. The CDR3 has 15 residues. The CDR3 here is CASSIYKGTSYEQYF. CDR3 in DNA: TGTGCCAGTAGTATTTATAAAGGGACCTCCTACGAGCAGTACTTC.

The chain carries TRBV3-1 (or the pseudogene TRBV3-2) and TRBJ1-1; TRBD1 is a possible D gene (6 bases). The CDR3 sequence is 16 residues long. The V and J ends lost 4 bases and 5 bases respectively, with 20 bases between them. Germline CDR1 LGHDT, CDR2 YNNKEL (reference sequence). CDR3 sequence (DNA): TGTGCCAGCAGCCTAGCGGGGGGCAGGGGAGGGACTGAAGCTTTCTTT. Protein: CASSLAGGRGGTEAFF.

The chain carries TRBV5-4 and TRBJ2-4, with a tentative D call TRBD2 (5 bases). This CDR3 comprises 15 residues. V gave up 4 bases and J gave up 0 bases, with 11 bases separating them. Germline V gene lookup returns CDR1 SGHNT and CDR2 YYREEE (reference sequence). Written as DNA, the CDR3 is TGTGCCAGCAGCCCCGGAGGCCCAGCCAAAAACATTCAGTACTTC. Protein product: CASSPGGPAKNIQYF.

The chain carries TRBV18 and TRBJ2-5; TRBD1 aligns across 9 bases. V lost 5 bases to trimming and J lost 0 bases; unmatched junction nucleotides: 13. CDR1 and CDR2 (germline): KGHSH, LQKENI. The CDR3 is 18 amino acids. The CDR3 loop is CASSASDRGRTYQETQYF. CDR3 sequence (DNA): TGTGCCAGCTCAGCGTCGGACAGGGGAAGAACTTACCAAGAGACCCAGTACTTC.

The V gene is TRBV9, the J gene TRBJ2-2; 12 bases line up with TRBD1. The CDR3 contains 17 residues. The trim removed 3 bases at V and 6 bases at J, leaving 9 bases unmatched. CDR1 is SGDLS and CDR2 is YYNGEE in the germline V gene. DNA for the CDR3: TGTGCCAGCAGCGAAAGGACCGGGACAGGGGGCCCCGGGGAGCTGTTTTTT. Protein sequence: CASSERTGTGGPGELFF.

This rearrangement joins TRBV19 to TRBJ2-5; TRBD1 matches 11 bases. J was trimmed by 13 bases and V by 2 bases; bases with no gene match: 12. The CDR3 runs 15 residues. Looked up from germline, CDR1 is LNHDA and CDR2 is SQIVND (reference sequence). This CDR3 reads CASSITYGQGARWYF. The CDR3 bases are TGTGCCAGTAGTATAACATACGGACAGGGGGCACGTTGGTACTTC.

The J gene is TRBJ1-6, the V gene TRBV6-6, with D perhaps matching TRBD1 (5 bases). This CDR3 has 14 residues. Germline-derived CDR1 and CDR2 are MNHNY and SVGAGI (reference sequence). V lost 6 bases and J lost 4, with 10 bases in between. CDR3 protein: CASSGTEYNSPLHF. The CDR3 DNA reads TGTGCCAGCAGCGGGACGGAATATAATTCACCCCTCCACTTT.

In DNA form, the CDR3 reads TGTGCCAGCAGCCGGACAGGGCCGGGGGAGCAGTACTTC. Its protein product is CASSRTGPGEQYF. The chain joins TRBV6-6 to TRBJ2-7; 8 nucleotides align to TRBD1. The V and J ends lost 6 bases and 7 bases, in that order; junction bases with no gene match: 8. Germline V CDR1 and CDR2: MNHNY, SVGAGI (reference sequence). This CDR3 comprises 13 residues.

This chain's CDR3 is CASSGSGGAEDEQFF. The DNA for the CDR3 is TGTGCCAGCAGCGGTAGCGGGGGGGCCGAAGATGAGCAGTTCTTC. V gene TRBV11-3 combines with J gene TRBJ2-1; 11 positions agree with TRBD2. This CDR3 is 15 amino acids long. Germline V CDR1 and CDR2: SGHNT, YENEEA. V was pared by 5 bases and J by 8 bases, with 8 bases of the junction left unmatched.